These T cell receptor beta chains were read from a single sample in a study of T cell responses to AZD1222 COVID-19 vaccine. Sequenced by immunoSEQ multiplex PCR; TCRdb stores in-frame clones only, minus some. The sample holds roughly 97,000 clones, nearly 90% seen once. The sample consisted of peripheral blood, taken on day 0 of AZD1222 vaccination. The receptor source for this set is an adult in good health. Each CDR3 is given with its conserved first and last residue. D genes are given only for firm matches. Clone sizes are given selectively: once, few, many, or a class where the clone is expanded.

. | TRBJ2-1 | TRBV19 | TRBD2 | TGTGCCAGTAGTATCCTAGCGGGGGGGCGGGATGAGCAGTTCTTC | CASSILAGGRDEQFF
. | TRBJ1-2 | TRBV5-1 | . | TGCGCCAGCAGCCTTTCGACGGGAGCTAACTATGGCTACACCTTC | CASSLSTGANYGYTF
. | TRBJ1-2 | TRBV6-5 | TRBD1 | TGTGCCAGCAGTCGGGACAGAGGCCGCTACACCTTC | CASSRDRGRYTF
. | TRBJ2-2 | TRBV4-3 | . | TGCGCCAGCAGCCCGCTACAGGGTGGCACCGGGGAGCTGTTTTTT | CASSPLQGGTGELFF
. | TRBJ1-1 | TRBV24-1 | . | TGTGCCACCAGTGATTGGAGGGGTACTGAAGCTTTCTTT | CATSDWRGTEAFF
. | TRBJ2-3 | TRBV6-5 | . | TGTGCCAGCAGTTCGCTGGAGACGCAGTATTTT | CASSSLETQYF
. | TRBJ2-3 | TRBV5-1 | . | TGCGCCAGCAGCCCCAATTCCCGGACTCGGGGGATGGATACGCAGTATTTT | CASSPNSRTRGMDTQYF
. | TRBJ1-1 | TRBV11-2 | TRBD1 | TGTGCCAGCAGACAGGGGGAGAACACTGAAGCTTTCTTT | CASRQGENTEAFF
. | TRBJ1-5 | TRBV27 | TRBD1 | TGTGCCAGTGCCCCGCTCGACAGGGGCCGGCATCAGCCCCAGCATTTT | CASAPLDRGRHQPQHF
. | TRBJ2-3 | TRBV6-5 | TRBD2 | TGTGCCAGCGCACGGGGGGGCACAGATACGCAGTATTTT | CASARGGTDTQYF
. | TRBJ2-2 | TRBV2 | TRBD1 | TGTGCCAGCAGCGACGGACAGGGGGCGACCGGGGAGCTGTTTTTT | CASSDGQGATGELFF
. | TRBJ1-2 | TRBV7-2 | . | TGTGCCAGCAGCCCTCGCACGCACCGGGGTGGCTACACCTTC | CASSPRTHRGGYTF
. | TRBJ1-5 | TRBV19 | TRBD1 | TGTGCCAGTAGTAAAGGGACAGGGGGTATCGTGGTAGCAGGCAATCAGCCCCAGCATTTT | CASSKGTGGIVVAGNQPQHF
. | TRBJ2-1 | TRBV3-1/TRBV3-2 | . | TGTGCCAGCAGCGGGTACTTTTCGACTGAGCAGTTCTTC | CASSGYFSTEQFF
once | TRBJ2-7 | TRBV11-2 | . | TGTGCCAGCAGCTGGGGGAGCACATCCTTAGAGTACTTC | CASSWGSTSLEYF
. | TRBJ1-2 | TRBV19 | . | TGTGCCAGTAGTATAGAAGACGGGAGAGATGGCTACACCTTC | CASSIEDGRDGYTF
. | TRBJ1-2 | TRBV6-5 | . | TGTGCCAGCAGCCGCGGGGCTACCTATGGCTACACCTTC | CASSRGATYGYTF
. | TRBJ1-2 | TRBV28 | . | TGTGCCAGCAGAAAGAGGGCTTGGGGCTACACCTTC | CASRKRAWGYTF
few | TRBJ1-1 | TRBV11-2 | . | TGTGCCAGCAGCTTAGGGTACAGGGTGAACACTGAAGCTTTCTTT | CASSLGYRVNTEAFF
once | TRBJ2-5 | TRBV4-1 | . | TGCGCCAGCAGCCAGGTTAACTTGCAAGAGACCCAGTACTTC | CASSQVNLQETQYF
few | TRBJ1-5 | TRBV6-5 | . | TGTGCCAGCAGTTACTCCTTGGATCAGCCCCAGCATTTT | CASSYSLDQPQHF
. | TRBJ1-1 | TRBV30 | . | TGTGCCTGGAGTGCCTTTAACACTGAAGCTTTCTTT | CAWSAFNTEAFF
once | TRBJ1-2 | TRBV27 | TRBD1 | TGTGCCAGCAGTTTCCCCGGGACAGGGGGTTATGGCTACACCTTC | CASSFPGTGGYGYTF
. | TRBJ2-5 | TRBV5-4 | TRBD2 | TGTGCCAGCAGCCCCACTAGCGGGGGACTCCAAGAGACCCAGTACTTC | CASSPTSGGLQETQYF
. | TRBJ2-5 | TRBV5-1 | . | TGCGCCAGCAGCTCTTATCGACAGTGGGAGACCCAGTACTTC | CASSSYRQWETQYF
. | TRBJ1-2 | TRBV5-5 | TRBD1 | TGTGCCAGCAGTCCGGACAGGGGGCCCTATGGCTACACCTTC | CASSPDRGPYGYTF
. | TRBJ1-6 | TRBV18 | TRBD1 | TGTGCCAGCTCACCTGCAGGGGGCAATTCACCCCTCCACTTT | CASSPAGGNSPLHF
. | TRBJ2-3 | TRBV3-1/TRBV3-2 | . | TGTGCCAGCAGCCGGGACTTGAGCACAGATACGCAGTATTTT | CASSRDLSTDTQYF
. | TRBJ2-7 | TRBV3-1/TRBV3-2 | . | TGTGCCAGCAGCCAAGGGGGGCAGGGTAGCCACGAGCAGTACTTC | CASSQGGQGSHEQYF
once | TRBJ2-3 | TRBV25-1 | TRBD2 | TGTGCCAGCAGTGGGCCCAGCGATCGACTCGGGGGGGCGGATACGCAGTATTTT | CASSGPSDRLGGADTQYF
. | TRBJ2-7 | TRBV6-2/TRBV6-3 | TRBD1 | TGTGCCAGCAGTTACTTATGGACAGGGGCCTACGAGCAGTACTTC | CASSYLWTGAYEQYF
. | TRBJ2-7 | TRBV9 | . | TGTGCCAGCAGCGCAGACTATTATCACGAAGAGCAGTACTTC | CASSADYYHEEQYF
. | TRBJ1-5 | TRBV19 | . | TGTGCCAGTAGTATCGAAGTGGGGCCCCAGCATTTT | CASSIEVGPQHF
. | TRBJ1-4 | TRBV6-5 | . | TGTGCCAGCAGCCCACAGCGGGTGGGTGAAAAACTGTTTTTT | CASSPQRVGEKLFF
. | TRBJ2-3 | TRBV9 | . | TGTGCCAGCAGCGTCTCGGCGAGCACAGATACGCAGTATTTT | CASSVSASTDTQYF
. | TRBJ1-2 | TRBV18 | TRBD1 | TGTGCCAGCTCGCCCGACCAGGGGGGCTATGGCTACACCTTC | CASSPDQGGYGYTF
. | TRBJ1-4 | TRBV6-5 | . | TGTGCCAGCAGTTTCGACACTACAACTAATGAAAAACTGTTTTTT | CASSFDTTTNEKLFF
. | TRBJ2-5 | TRBV5-5 | . | TGTGCCAGCAGCTTGATGATGCGGGCTGAGACCCAGTACTTC | CASSLMMRAETQYF
. | TRBJ1-1 | TRBV18 | TRBD1 | TGTGCCAGCTCGCTAATGGGACAGGGCCTTGGGGGTACTGAAGCTTTCTTT | CASSLMGQGLGGTEAFF
once | TRBJ1-6 | TRBV5-5 | . | TGTGCCAGCAGCTTGGTGTTCGCTAATTCACCCCTCCACTTT | CASSLVFANSPLHF
. | TRBJ2-7 | TRBV7-9 | . | TGTGCCAGCAGCTTAGCCGGGGGTGCCTACGAGCAGTACTTC | CASSLAGGAYEQYF
. | TRBJ1-6 | TRBV6-5 | . | TGTGCCAGCAGTTCCACAGGGAATTCACCCCTCCACTTT | CASSSTGNSPLHF
. | TRBJ2-5 | TRBV7-7 | TRBD2 | TGTGCTAGCAGCTTAAAGCGGGGACTCCAAGAGACCCAGTACTTC | CASSLKRGLQETQYF
. | TRBJ1-1 | TRBV25-1 | TRBD1 | TGTGCCAGCATAGATAACAGGGGGCTTGAAGCTTTCTTT | CASIDNRGLEAFF
. | TRBJ1-6 | TRBV5-5 | . | TGTGCCAGCAGCTTCGCCAGACCGGGGGGTAATTCACCCCTCCACTTT | CASSFARPGGNSPLHF
. | TRBJ2-7 | TRBV11-2 | TRBD2 | TGTGCCAGCAGCTTAGCCAGCGGGGGGGATGAGCAGTACTTC | CASSLASGGDEQYF
few | TRBJ1-1 | TRBV28 | TRBD1 | TGTGCCAGCATTACGACAGGGGAACAGAACACTGAAGCTTTCTTT | CASITTGEQNTEAFF